The sequence of this TCR beta chain was determined in a study of T cell changes during pregnancy in multiple sclerosis. Produced via immunoSEQ multiplex PCR; TCRdb's table is partial and in-frame only. The repertoire consists of tens of thousands of clones, with 91% occurring once and the leading ten covering 0.67%. V lost 6 bases to trimming and J lost 1 base, with 9 bases between them. The germline gives CDR1 SGHTA, CDR2 FQGTGA. The CDR3 is made up of 13 amino acids. This chain uses TRBV7-3 with TRBJ1-1; D is undetermined. The sequencing here drew on CD4+ T cells from peripheral blood mononuclear cells, taken in the third trimester of pregnancy. The receptor was derived from a female donor in good health, enrolled as a control in a pregnancy study. Here the CDR3 reads CASRLQRNTEAFF. The CDR3 nucleotides are TGTGCCAGCAGGCTCCAGCGGAACACTGAAGCTTTCTTT. Full variable domain (outside the CDR3, taken from reference TRBV7-3 and TRBJ1-1): GAGVSQTPSNKVTEKGKYVELRCDPISGHTALYWYRQSLGQGPEFLIYFQGTGAADDSGLPNDRFFAVRPEGSVSTLKIQRTERGDSAVYLCASRLQRNTEAFFGQGTRLTVV.